A single sample is the source of the 4 T cell receptor beta chains below, sequenced in a study of CD8+ T cells in alopecia areata. Extraction and reverse transcription of RNA yielded cDNA as the sequencing template. Sequenced by immunoSEQ multiplex PCR; TCRdb stores in-frame clones only, minus some. In the table there are about 180,000 clones, approximately 49% of which are singletons. Treatment indicated: oral pan-JAK inhibitor, 5-10 mg twice daily. The specimen was CD8+ T cells sorted from blood, collected at week 52, from a patient treated with tofacitinib. These receptors were collected from a human donor with alopecia areata.

The chain carries TRBV4-2 and TRBJ2-6; weak D call: TRBD1 (6 bases). The CDR3 length is 15 residues. Trimming shortened V by 2 bases and J by 4 bases, and 9 bases separated the two germline ends. CDR1 is LGHNA and CDR2 is YNFKEQ in the germline V gene. The CDR3, as DNA: TGTGCCAGCAGCCAACAGGGGACCGGGGCCAACGTCCTGACTTTC. This codes for CASSQQGTGANVLTF.

This clone occurred a few times. The J gene is TRBJ2-3, the V gene TRBV27; D unclear. Looked up from germline, CDR1 is MNHEY and CDR2 is SMNVEV (reference sequence). CDR3 length: 12 amino acids. Trimming took 6 bases from V and 2 from J, leaving 6 bases between them. The CDR3, as DNA: TGTGCCAGCAGGGCCTTCACAGATACGCAGTATTTT. This codes for CASRAFTDTQYF.

This clone was counted a few times. The chain couples TRBV10-3 to TRBJ2-1; 9 bases agree with TRBD2. The trim removed 4 bases at V and 7 bases at J, leaving 8 bases unmatched. This CDR3 is 15 amino acids long. From germline, CDR1 is ENHRY and CDR2 SYGVKD. CDR3 in DNA: TGTGCCATCAGTGGATCTCCAGCGGGGGGTAATGAGCAGTTCTTC. Translated, it gives CAISGSPAGGNEQFF.

The V gene is TRBV14, the J gene TRBJ1-1, with D perhaps matching TRBD1 (5 bases). In germline, CDR1 is SGHDN, CDR2 FVKESK. CDR3 length equals 16 residues. The ends were cut back, 4 bases at V and 5 bases at J, with 20 bases in the middle. The CDR3 protein is CASSLRGVGAGTEAFF. The CDR3 DNA reads as TGTGCCAGCAGCCTCCGGGGGGTCGGCGCAGGGACTGAAGCTTTCTTT.